This T cell receptor beta chain was captured by sequencing in a study of long-term antiretroviral therapy in people with HIV. This clone was seen only a few times. V was clipped by 7 bases and J by 1 base, with 16 bases between them. The CDR3 has 14 amino acids. Germline CDR1 and CDR2: SQVTM and ANQGSEA. At the survey level, the v3.0 immunoSEQ assay was run. Clones were read by immunoSEQ multiplex PCR, and TCRdb kept only the in-frame ones, dropping some. This sample has some 12,000 clones, with around 89% found just once. Every donor contributed at least one pre-ART and at least two post-ART PBMC samples.

Sequenced material: unsorted PBMCs, taken 0.2 years before starting antiretroviral therapy. The sequence was obtained from a middle-aged woman with HIV. V and J are TRBV29-1 and TRBJ1-2; D is perhaps TRBD1 (5 bases). DNA for the CDR3: TGCAGCGCCGGGGGAGCTACGGATAACTATGGCTACACCTTC. It translates to CSAGGATDNYGYTF.